This record covers a single TCR beta chain. TCRdb keeps only in-frame clones here, not all; method: immunoSEQ multiplex PCR. The sample gives about 31,000 clones, approximately 90% of which show up once; 7% to 9.5% is in the top ten. This record comes from a study of PD-1 and CTLA-4 blockade in melanoma. The clonotype comes from a human donor with melanoma. The sequenced sample was CD8+ T cells from peripheral blood, obtained from a patient given anti-PD-1 treatment.

Here the CDR3 DNA reads TGTGCCAGCACGCAACGGGTAGCGGGAGTGGTAGGCACGCAGTATTTT. Its protein is CASTQRVAGVVGTQYF. V usage is TRBV7-9 and J usage is TRBJ2-3, with 9 bases identical to TRBD2. This CDR3 is 16 amino acids long. With 7 bases clipped from V and 9 bases from J, the junction kept 17 bases outside the gene matches. Germline V gene sequence: CDR1 SEHNR, CDR2 FQNEAQ (reference sequence).